The 26 T cell receptor beta chains below come from one sample, sequenced in a study of blood T cell repertoires in COVID-19. The protocol was immunoSEQ multiplex PCR, while the TCRdb copy is restricted to in-frame clones and leaves out a portion. The sample lists a few hundred thousand clones, roughly nine tenths seen once, with 2.9% in the top ten. Sequenced input: PBMCs or T cells enriched from blood (not recorded which). These receptors all stem from a woman aged 45-59 years who had been exposed to COVID-19.

This chain joins TRBV10-3 and TRBJ1-1, with no clear D. The germline CDR1 and CDR2 sequences are ENHRY and SYGVKD. Trimming removed 5 bases from V and 10 bases from J, with 14 bases in between. The CDR3 covers 12 residues. The CDR3 sequence: CAISSDPPGAFF. For the CDR3, the DNA is TGTGCCATCAGTTCAGACCCACCAGGAGCTTTCTTT.

V usage is TRBV16 and J usage is TRBJ1-2; D not resolved. Trimming removed 2 bases at V and 4 bases at J, with 8 bases between. From germline, CDR1 is KGHSY and CDR2 FQNENV. The CDR3 loop spans 13 amino acids. The CDR3 loop reads CASSQAAGYGYTF. CDR3 nucleotide sequence: TGTGCCAGCAGCCAAGCCGCGGGCTATGGCTACACCTTC.

This chain connects TRBV7-9 to TRBJ2-1; perhaps TRBD1 as D (6 bases). The ends were cut back, 7 bases at V and 7 bases at J, with 17 bases in the middle. The germline V gene has CDR1 SEHNR and CDR2 FQNEAQ (reference sequence). CDR3 length: 14 amino acids. The CDR3 here is CASMPSQQGNEQFF. The CDR3 DNA is TGTGCCAGCATGCCAAGTCAACAGGGAAATGAGCAGTTCTTC.

V usage is TRBV29-1 and J usage is TRBJ2-7, with 7 bases aligning to TRBD2. Germline CDR1 reads SQVTM; CDR2 reads ANQGSEA. After removal of 7 bases from V and 2 bases from J, the junction contained 5 bases not matched to a gene. This CDR3 spans 12 amino acids. The CDR3 region has the DNA TGCAGCGCCTTGGCGGGGGCCTACGAGCAGTACTTC. This codes for CSALAGAYEQYF.

Here the CDR3 DNA reads TGTGCCAGCAGTTTTTTTTCAATCCCCTCTGGGGCCAACGTCCTGACTTTC. Translating gives CASSFFSIPSGANVLTF. The chain links TRBV28 to TRBJ2-6, with D uncertain. V was cut by 3 bases and J by 0 bases, with 12 bases left in between. From germline, CDR1 is MDHEN and CDR2 SYDVKM. The CDR3 loop spans 17 amino acids.

V gene TRBV27 combines with J gene TRBJ2-7; 10 bases are a match to TRBD1. Looked up from germline, CDR1 is MNHEY and CDR2 is SMNVEV (reference sequence). The CDR3 runs 17 residues. The J segment lost 0 bases and the V segment lost 6 bases, leaving 11 bases of the junction unmatched. This CDR3 is CASSPPYGDRGSYEQYF. The CDR3 DNA reads as TGTGCCAGCAGCCCTCCCTACGGGGACAGGGGCTCCTACGAGCAGTACTTC.

V is TRBV4-1 and J is TRBJ1-3, with D possibly matching TRBD1 (5 bases). The CDR3 runs to 18 residues. Germline values: CDR1 MGHRA, CDR2 YSYEKL. V was shortened by 0 bases and J by 0 bases, with 15 bases between the two germline ends. CDR3 loop: CASSQERGGRSSGNTIYF. For the CDR3, the DNA is TGCGCCAGCAGCCAAGAGAGGGGAGGCCGGAGCTCTGGAAACACCATATATTTT.

This clone was recorded once. The chain uses TRBV5-5 and TRBJ1-5, with 12 nucleotides matching TRBD1. CDR1 SGHKS and CDR2 YYEKEE come from the germline V gene (reference sequence). This CDR3 has 17 amino acids. V gave up 1 base and J gave up 4 bases; unmatched junction bases: 6. The CDR3 spells CASSLSGTGGHNQPQHF. The CDR3 DNA reads TGTGCCAGCAGCTTGTCAGGGACAGGGGGCCATAATCAGCCCCAGCATTTT. Full variable domain (rest looked up from reference TRBV5-5 and TRBJ1-5): DAGVTQSPTHLIKTRGQQVTLRCSPISGHKSVSWYQQVLGQGPQFIFQYYEKEERGRGNFPDRFSARQFPNYSSELNVNALLLGDSALYLCASSLSGTGGHNQPQHFGDGTRLSIL.

CDR3 in amino acids: CASRDSGTPAYEQYF. As DNA, the CDR3 is TGTGCCAGCAGGGATTCCGGGACACCCGCCTACGAGCAGTACTTC. This sequence joins TRBV6-5 and TRBJ2-7; D is possibly TRBD1 (6 bases). CDR1 and CDR2 (germline): MNHEY, SVGAGI. Between the trimmed V and J ends, which lost 6 bases and 2 bases, there was a span of 17 bases. CDR3 length: 15 amino acids.

This rearrangement joins TRBV9 to TRBJ2-2; TRBD1 matches at 8 bases. With V trimmed by 3 bases and J by 6 bases, 13 bases remained unmatched. The CDR3 is 17 amino acids. Germline-derived CDR1 and CDR2 are SGDLS and YYNGEE. Here the CDR3 reads CASSGHRTGYLAGELFF. In nucleotides, the CDR3 is TGTGCCAGCAGCGGACACCGGACAGGGTATCTCGCCGGGGAGCTGTTTTTT.

This chain connects TRBV24-1 to TRBJ2-1; TRBD1 agrees at 8 bases. V shed 4 bases, J shed 6 bases, and the junction held 7 bases outside the gene matches. The germline gives CDR1 KGHDR, CDR2 SFDVKD. This CDR3 is 15 amino acids long. The CDR3 DNA reads TGTGCCACCAGTGAGGACAGGGTTTTCCGCAATGAGCAGTTCTTC. This gives the protein CATSEDRVFRNEQFF.

The chain is built from TRBV11-3 and TRBJ1-5; 7 bases fit TRBD1. Germline values: CDR1 SGHNT, CDR2 YENEEA. J was trimmed by 1 base and V by 5 bases; bases with no gene match: 14. CDR3 size: 18 residues. The CDR3 bases are TGTGCCAGCAGCCAAACAGGGGTAAGTTTCCCAAGCAATCAGCCCCAGCATTTT. This encodes CASSQTGVSFPSNQPQHF.

The chain's CDR3 is CASSSGGRKAFF. The DNA for the CDR3 is TGTGCCAGCAGTTCAGGGGGACGGAAAGCTTTCTTT. The chain is built from TRBV27 and TRBJ1-1, with 7 bases that match TRBD1. The germline V gene encodes CDR1 MNHEY and CDR2 SMNVEV (reference sequence). J lost 9 bases, V lost 4 bases, and 5 bases had no gene match. The CDR3 covers 12 residues.

The J gene is TRBJ2-2, the V gene TRBV18; D ambiguous. V was pared by 2 bases and J by 6 bases, with 4 bases between. Germline V gives CDR1 KGHSH, CDR2 LQKENI. The CDR3 has 12 residues. The CDR3 nucleotides are TGTGCCAGCTCACCAAGAGCCGGGGAGCTGTTTTTT. Translation: CASSPRAGELFF.

The chain is built from TRBV7-2 and TRBJ1-2; TRBD1 aligns across 7 bases. V dropped 1 base and J dropped 4; count of bases not matched to a gene: 9. The CDR3 consists of 16 residues. The V gene's germline CDR1 is SGHTA and CDR2 FQGNSA. This chain's CDR3 is CASSLDPRDSGYGYTF. CDR3 DNA: TGTGCCAGCAGCTTAGACCCCCGGGACAGTGGCTATGGCTACACCTTC.

J is TRBJ2-3 and V is TRBV4-1; the D gene is possibly TRBD1 (6 bases). The CDR3 contains 15 residues. V lost 4 bases, J lost 6 bases, and 17 bases lay in between. Germline CDR1 MGHRA, CDR2 YSYEKL. As DNA, the CDR3 is TGCGCCAGCAGCCGCACATTGACAGGTTCCGATACGCAGTATTTT. This codes for CASSRTLTGSDTQYF.

V usage is TRBV5-1 and J usage is TRBJ1-4, with a weak D call TRBD1 (6 bases). The CDR3 has 13 residues. Germline assignment: CDR1 SGHRS and CDR2 YFSETQ. Trimming cost V 0 bases and J 9 bases, with 9 bases left between them. CDR3 nucleotide sequence: TGCGCCAGCAGCTTGGAGGACAGAAAAAAACTGTTTTTT. Translation: CASSLEDRKKLFF.

J is TRBJ1-6 and V is TRBV20-1, with TRBD1 identical over 7 bases. The CDR3 spans 16 residues. Germline V CDR1 and CDR2: DFQATT, SNEGSKA (reference sequence). Unmatched junction bases numbered 9, after V lost 3 bases and J lost 4 bases. Here the CDR3 DNA reads TGCAGTGCTAGTAGACAGACAGGGCCGTATAATTCACCCCTCCACTTT. Its translation: CSASRQTGPYNSPLHF.

This clone has only a few counts. The chain carries TRBV29-1 and TRBJ1-4; 9 nucleotides match TRBD1. The germline V gene has CDR1 SQVTM and CDR2 ANQGSEA. The CDR3 has 13 residues. Germline trimming cut 8 bases from V and 6 bases from J; bases unmatched to any gene: 7. The CDR3 nucleotides are TGCAGCACGCGGACAGGGGAACATGAAAAACTGTTTTTT. Amino acids: CSTRTGEHEKLFF.

A note on this clone: The same CDR3 arises from other DNA sequences in this sample as well. The gene calls are TRBV2 and TRBJ2-2, with a possible D match to TRBD1 (5 bases). Germline CDR1 and CDR2: SNHLY and FYNNEI. The CDR3 covers 14 residues. V shed 4 bases and J shed 2 bases, with 8 bases lying between them. In DNA, the CDR3 is TGTGCCAGCAGTGGTCAGGGTAACACCGGGGAGCTGTTTTTT. Protein: CASSGQGNTGELFF.

The rearrangement joins TRBV28 to TRBJ2-6, with TRBD1 as a possible D gene (5 bases). CDR1 is MDHEN, CDR2 SYDVKM, per germline. The CDR3 spans 17 residues. Trimming took off 4 bases at V and 2 bases at J, with 15 bases between the two ends. The CDR3 sequence: CASSSRLGHAGANVLTF. Written as DNA, the CDR3 is TGTGCCAGCAGTTCCCGACTTGGACACGCTGGGGCCAACGTCCTGACTTTC.

The genes are TRBV3-1 (or the pseudogene TRBV3-2) and TRBJ1-2, with D uncertain. CDR3 length equals 13 residues. Trimming shortened V by 1 base and J by 7 bases, and 10 bases separated the two germline ends. CDR1 is LGHDT and CDR2 is YNNKEL in the germline V gene (reference sequence). The CDR3 sequence: CASSQGQGVGYTF. The CDR3 bases are TGTGCCAGCAGCCAAGGACAAGGCGTTGGCTACACCTTC.

The V gene is TRBV7-9, the J gene TRBJ1-2, with D possibly TRBD1 on 6 matching bases. Germline V gene data show CDR1 as SEHNR and CDR2 as FQNEAQ (reference sequence). V lost 5 bases, J lost 5 bases, and 21 bases lay in between. The CDR3 covers 16 residues. Here the CDR3 reads CASSLGQTSLGYGYTF. DNA for the CDR3: TGTGCCAGCAGCCTCGGACAGACTTCCTTAGGGTATGGCTACACCTTC.

V is TRBV6-6 and J is TRBJ2-5, with 7 positions matching TRBD2. Germline V gene data show CDR1 as MNHNY and CDR2 as SVGAGI (reference sequence). This CDR3 has 17 residues. The V and J ends lost 5 bases and 5 bases, in that order; junction bases with no gene match: 17. CDR3 DNA: TGTGCCAGCAGTCCCACCCCGGGGAGCTTGGGGGGGGAGACCCAGTACTTC. Translation: CASSPTPGSLGGETQYF.

The chain employs TRBV3-1 (or the pseudogene TRBV3-2) and TRBJ2-3; D is uncertain. CDR3 length: 14 amino acids. Between the trimmed V and J ends, which lost 3 bases and 4 bases, there was a span of 11 bases. The V gene's germline CDR1 is LGHDT and CDR2 YNNKEL (reference sequence). Here the CDR3 reads CASSQSTAPDTQYF. In DNA, the CDR3 is TGTGCCAGCAGCCAGTCTACAGCCCCAGATACGCAGTATTTT.

The rearrangement joins TRBV14 to TRBJ1-2; D might be TRBD1 (5 bases). From germline, CDR1 is SGHDN and CDR2 FVKESK. V was clipped by 3 bases and J by 7 bases, with 15 bases between them. The CDR3 is 14 residues long. In DNA, the CDR3 is TGTGCCAGCAGCCAGGGCAGGGCCGGGTCTGGCTACACCTTC. Translated: CASSQGRAGSGYTF.